One sample yielded the 23 T cell receptor beta chains listed below, sequenced in a study of cytomegalovirus exposure and HLA in healthy donors. In the PCR, 60 Vbeta and 13 Jbeta primers were used. Clones were read by immunoSEQ multiplex PCR, and TCRdb kept only the in-frame ones, dropping some. The profile shows 150,000 or so clones, approximately 80% of them singletons. The sequenced sample was PBMCs. These receptors originate from a man in his fifties or sixties in good health and CMV-seronegative.

The chain combines TRBV7-3 with TRBJ2-1; 8 bases line up with TRBD2. V lost 2 bases, J lost 9 bases, and 6 bases stayed unmatched. CDR1 and CDR2 from the germline V gene are SGHTA and FQGTGA. CDR3 size: 14 residues. The CDR3 sequence: CASSLSGLVTEQFF. The CDR3 nucleotides read TGTGCCAGCAGCTTATCGGGACTAGTGACTGAGCAGTTCTTC.

Only a few counts were recorded for this clone. The chain recombines TRBV19 with TRBJ1-1; D not certain. Germline CDR1 LNHDA, CDR2 SQIVND (reference sequence). The CDR3 spans 14 residues. V was pared by 5 bases and J by 1 base, with 11 bases between. The CDR3 DNA is TGTGCCAGTAGTGCTACTAACTCGAACACTGAAGCTTTCTTT. Protein: CASSATNSNTEAFF.

This clone has just one count. The V gene is TRBV9, the J gene TRBJ2-1; 8 bases are shared with TRBD2. Germline V CDR1 and CDR2: SGDLS, YYNGEE. V lost 6 bases, J lost 8 bases, and 13 bases stayed unmatched. This CDR3 spans 15 amino acids. The CDR3 DNA follows: TGTGCCAGCACCCGATCCGGGACTAGTCCCCATGAGCAGTTCTTC. Translating gives CASTRSGTSPHEQFF.

This rearrangement joins TRBV10-1 to TRBJ2-7, with 9 positions matching TRBD2. Germline CDR1 is WNHNN and CDR2 is SYGVQD (reference sequence). This CDR3 is built from 15 residues. V lost 4 bases, J lost 5 bases, and 9 bases stayed unmatched. CDR3 protein: CASSAGLAIIDEQYF. For the CDR3, the DNA is TGCGCCAGCAGTGCAGGACTAGCGATAATCGACGAGCAGTACTTC.

V usage is TRBV11-2 and J usage is TRBJ1-3, with D uncertain. CDR1 SGHAT and CDR2 FQNNGV come from the germline V gene. Trimming shortened V by 5 bases and J by 0 bases, and 8 bases separated the two germline ends. The CDR3 spans 14 residues. Written as DNA, the CDR3 is TGTGCCAGCAGCCTCGGTAGCTCTGGAAACACCATATATTTT. Amino acid sequence: CASSLGSSGNTIYF.

Only one count was recorded for this clone. This chain connects TRBV27 to TRBJ2-7, with D maybe TRBD1 (6 bases). CDR3 size: 13 residues. Between the trimmed V and J ends, which lost 6 bases and 4 bases, there was a span of 13 bases. In germline, CDR1 is MNHEY, CDR2 SMNVEV (reference sequence). For the CDR3, the DNA is TGTGCCAGCAGAGGTTCAGGGGCGTACGAGCAGTACTTC. As protein: CASRGSGAYEQYF.

This clone was seen only once. Germline and junction disagree at one end, which may indicate a read error. The chain carries TRBV19 and TRBJ1-2; D call uncertain. The CDR3 runs 11 residues. Germline V lookup: CDR1 LNHDA, CDR2 SQIVND (reference sequence). For the CDR3, the DNA is TGTGCCAGTAGTATCTGGTCAGGCCCTATCTTC. The encoded protein is CASSIWSGPIF.

CDR3: CASSFLAGGLTDTQYF. CDR3 DNA sequence: TGTGCCAGCAGTTTTCTAGCGGGGGGCCTCACAGATACGCAGTATTTT. The rearrangement joins TRBV28 to TRBJ2-3, with TRBD2 matching 11 bases. The length of the CDR3 is 16 residues. The germline V gene has CDR1 MDHEN and CDR2 SYDVKM. V was clipped by 3 bases and J by 2 bases; unmatched bases: 4.

The chain employs TRBV30 and TRBJ1-1; D is ambiguous. CDR1 and CDR2 from the germline V gene are GTSNPN and SVGIG (reference sequence). There are 12 residues in the CDR3. CDR3 nucleotides: TGTGTGGGCAAGAGCTTGAACACTGAAGCTTTCTTT. Its translation is CVGKSLNTEAFF.

The rearrangement uses TRBV7-2 and TRBJ2-5, with 8 bases fitting TRBD1. J lost 2 bases, V lost 5 bases, and 1 base had no gene match. Germline V CDR1 and CDR2: SGHTA, FQGNSA. The length of the CDR3 is 13 residues. CDR3 in amino acids: CASSGQGQETQYF. The CDR3 DNA reads TGTGCCAGCAGCGGACAGGGTCAAGAGACCCAGTACTTC.

The chain uses TRBV18 and TRBJ1-4, with D possibly being TRBD1 (5 bases). The germline V gene encodes CDR1 KGHSH and CDR2 LQKENI. The CDR3 runs 13 residues. V lost 6 bases to trimming and J lost 5 bases, with 10 bases between them. The CDR3 loop is CASSRGLNEKLFF. CDR3 sequence (DNA): TGTGCCAGCTCGCGGGGGTTGAATGAAAAACTGTTTTTT.

The chain combines TRBV28 with TRBJ1-2; D possibly corresponds to TRBD1 (5 bases). The CDR3 spans 14 residues. V was shortened by 5 bases and J by 3 bases, with 13 bases between the two germline ends. Germline V gene lookup returns CDR1 MDHEN and CDR2 SYDVKM. CDR3: CASSGPGPDYGYTF. The DNA for the CDR3 is TGTGCCAGCAGTGGCCCAGGGCCGGACTATGGCTACACCTTC.

The chain uses TRBV29-1 and TRBJ1-1; TRBD1 matches at 7 bases. J lost 4 bases, V lost 8 bases, and 10 bases had no gene match. The CDR3 spans 13 residues. Per germline, CDR1 SQVTM and CDR2 ANQGSEA. CDR3 nucleotides: TGCAGCTCAAGGACAGGAGGTCTCACTGAAGCTTTCTTT. Translated: CSSRTGGLTEAFF.

The chain joins TRBV19 to TRBJ1-2, with 8 bases that match TRBD1. This CDR3 region has 16 residues. V shed 7 bases, J shed 4 bases, and the junction held 14 bases outside the gene matches. The V gene's germline CDR1 is LNHDA and CDR2 SQIVND (reference sequence). The CDR3 reads CASTPPDRGAFYGYTF. The CDR3 region has the DNA TGTGCCAGTACCCCTCCCGACAGGGGCGCTTTCTATGGCTACACCTTC.

This chain joins TRBV6-4 and TRBJ1-2; tentatively, D is TRBD1 (5 bases). This CDR3 has 11 amino acids. V was trimmed by 10 bases and J by 7 bases, leaving 13 bases between them. The V gene's germline CDR1 is MRHNA and CDR2 SNTAGT. The CDR3 sequence: CATQGGGGYTF. CDR3 nucleotide sequence: TGTGCCACTCAGGGTGGCGGTGGCTACACCTTC.

The chain joins TRBV5-1 to TRBJ2-1, with D maybe TRBD2 (5 bases). CDR1 and CDR2 from the germline V gene are SGHRS and YFSETQ. The ends were cut back, 2 bases at V and 5 bases at J, with 11 bases in the middle. The CDR3 runs to 14 residues. The CDR3, as DNA: TGCGCCAGCAGCTTTGGGCTAGCCGACAATGAGCAGTTCTTC. Protein sequence: CASSFGLADNEQFF.

The chain carries TRBV7-6 and TRBJ2-3; 11 bases map to TRBD2. In germline, CDR1 is SGHVS, CDR2 FNYEAQ. This CDR3 is built from 15 residues. V gave up 3 bases and J gave up 3 bases; unmatched junction bases: 2. The CDR3 coding sequence is TGTGCCAGCAGCTTTACTAGCGGGAGTACAGATACGCAGTATTTT. It yields the protein CASSFTSGSTDTQYF.

The V gene is TRBV7-7, the J gene TRBJ2-3, with 7 bases aligning to TRBD2. From germline, CDR1 is SSHAT and CDR2 FNYEAQ (reference sequence). V shed 5 bases and J 2 bases; nucleotides not matched to a gene: 4. The CDR3 runs to 14 residues. CDR3 loop: CASSRTSSTDTQYF. CDR3 coding DNA: TGTGCCAGCAGCCGGACTAGTTCCACAGATACGCAGTATTTT.

This clone was seen only a few times. The rearrangement joins TRBV2 to TRBJ1-4, with a possible D match to TRBD1 (6 bases). CDR1 is SNHLY, CDR2 FYNNEI, per germline. The germline V and J ends were trimmed by 5 bases and 7 bases, with 14 bases remaining between them. The CDR3 runs 14 residues. CDR3 in DNA: TGTGCCAGCAGTCAACAGGGATCAGGTGAAAAACTGTTTTTT. It encodes CASSQQGSGEKLFF.

The rearrangement links TRBV7-8 to TRBJ1-2; unclear D gene. Trimming shortened V by 5 bases and J by 7 bases, and 14 bases separated the two germline ends. The CDR3 extends over 13 amino acids. Germline CDR1 and CDR2: SGHVS and FQNEAQ. In nucleotides, the CDR3 is TGTGCCAGCAGCCTTGACTCTTCATTTGGCTACACCTTC. As protein: CASSLDSSFGYTF.

This clone was found a few times. The chain employs TRBV6-5 and TRBJ1-4; D is perhaps TRBD1 (6 bases). The CDR3 totals 16 residues. Germline loops: CDR1 MNHEY, CDR2 SVGAGI. V was cut by 4 bases and J by 7 bases, with 19 bases left in between. The CDR3 DNA sequence: TGTGCCAGCAGTTGGCCACCAGGGGAAGGTACTGAAAAACTGTTTTTT. Protein: CASSWPPGEGTEKLFF.

The chain links TRBV5-6 to TRBJ2-1; TRBD2 might be the D (6 bases). The CDR3 sequence is 16 residues long. Trimming stripped 3 bases from V and 7 bases from J, with 20 bases between. Germline CDR1 SGHDT, CDR2 YYEEEE. In DNA form, the CDR3 reads TGTGCCAGCAGCTCGCCGGCTATTTGGAGGGCAAATGAGCAGTTCTTC. This gives the protein CASSSPAIWRANEQFF.

The chain couples TRBV2 to TRBJ2-5; D is unclear. The J call may be wrong; the DNA end is better matched by TRBJ2-7. The CDR3 is 12 residues long. Germline loops: CDR1 SNHLY, CDR2 FYNNEI. CDR3 sequence: CASKVLSYEQYF. CDR3 coding DNA: TGTGCCAGCAAAGTTCTCTCCTACGAGCAGTACTTC.